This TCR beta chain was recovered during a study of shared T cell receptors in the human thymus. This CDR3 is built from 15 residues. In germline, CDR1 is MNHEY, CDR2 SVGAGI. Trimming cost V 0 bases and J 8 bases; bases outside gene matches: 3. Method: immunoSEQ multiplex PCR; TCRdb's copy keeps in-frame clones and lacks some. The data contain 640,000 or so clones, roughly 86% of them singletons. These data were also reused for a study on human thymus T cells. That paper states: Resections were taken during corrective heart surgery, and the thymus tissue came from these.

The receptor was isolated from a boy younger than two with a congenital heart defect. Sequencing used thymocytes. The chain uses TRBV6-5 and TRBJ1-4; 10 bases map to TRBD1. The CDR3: CASSYSGTGEEKLFF. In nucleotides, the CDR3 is TGTGCCAGCAGTTACTCGGGGACAGGGGAGGAAAAACTGTTTTTT.